The entry that follows covers one T cell receptor beta chain sequence. The data are from a study of blood T cell repertoires in COVID-19. The CDR3 covers 14 residues. With V trimmed by 4 bases and J by 11 bases, 11 bases remained unmatched. Germline V gene data show CDR1 as LNHDA and CDR2 as SQIVND (reference sequence). Produced via immunoSEQ multiplex PCR; TCRdb's table is partial and in-frame only. The sample carries around 400,000 clones, around 87% recorded once. Sequencing was carried out using peripheral blood. The chain employs TRBV19 and TRBJ2-7, with 10 bases fitting TRBD1. This clonotype was sampled from a woman aged 60-70 years with COVID-19, enrolled during active disease. This chain's CDR3 is CASSTGAGTGVEYF. In DNA, the CDR3 is TGTGCCAGTAGTACCGGCGCCGGGACAGGGGTGGAGTACTTC.